Following are 4 T cell receptor beta chains from one sample sequenced in a study of vaccination and CD4 T cells after COVID-19. The antigens for these receptors are not known. Sequencing of the DNA from cultured CD4+ T cells was carried out with the Oncomine TCR Beta short-read assay. TCRdb recomputed calls from the PCR reads with MiXCR, one row per CDR3 protein. The table has some 16,000 distinct CDR3 sequences, around 52% seen once. Time point described: late sampling 161 to 241 days after vaccination in a few convalescent patients. Regarding treatment: roughly 10-day PBMC culture with coronavirus spike peptide pools or control peptides (ViraFEST assay). The input for sequencing was CD4+ T cells from blood, cultured in vitro, taken about 7 months after SARS-CoV-2 vaccination. The receptor set was obtained from a human donor who had recovered from COVID-19.

This clonotype was detected a few times. The rearrangement links TRBV24-1 to TRBJ2-3; D ambiguous. The CDR3 has 13 amino acids. From germline, CDR1 is KGHDR and CDR2 SFDVKD. Trimming removed 2 bases from V and 2 bases from J, with 4 bases in between. The DNA for the CDR3 is TGTGCCACCAGTGATTCAAACACAGATACGCAGTATTTT. It specifies CATSDSNTDTQYF.

This chain joins TRBV7-2 and TRBJ2-1; D remains unclear. The CDR3 runs 12 residues. Per the germline V gene, CDR1 is SGHTA and CDR2 is FQGNSA. Between the trimmed V and J ends, which lost 5 bases and 15 bases, there was a span of 17 bases. DNA of the CDR3: TGTGCCAGCAGCCTATTGGGGATCTATCCGTTCTTC. Protein sequence: CASSLLGIYPFF.

V and J are TRBV3-1 and TRBJ2-5; 9 bases are a match to TRBD1. The CDR3 is made up of 15 amino acids. J lost 5 bases, V lost 4 bases, and 8 bases had no gene match. Germline loops: CDR1 LGHDT, CDR2 YNNKEL (reference sequence). CDR3 in amino acids: CASSRTGTGTETQYF. DNA for the CDR3: TGTGCCAGCAGCCGAACCGGGACAGGGACGGAGACCCAGTACTTC.

This chain links TRBV7-2 with TRBJ1-1; 8 bases are a match to TRBD1. Germline V CDR1 and CDR2: SGHTA, FQGNSA. The CDR3 is made up of 16 amino acids. The V gene end was trimmed by 1 base and the J gene end by 3 bases; junction bases not matched to a gene: 7. Here the CDR3 DNA reads TGTGCCAGCAGCTTAGGGGGGACAGGTCGAGACACTGAAGCTTTCTTT. This gives the protein CASSLGGTGRDTEAFF.